The 25 T cell receptor beta chains below all came from one sample that was sequenced in a study of blood T cells in healthy people across ages. Primers used in a second PCR of roughly 7 to 12 cycles were a sample-barcoded 5' primer and a J-beta primer mix. Via MiXCR, TCRdb re-called the 5' RACE reads, giving one row per CDR3 protein. This table holds about 640,000 distinct CDR3 sequences, approximately 59% found once. The specimen sequenced was blood. The receptors come from a man in his 60s in good health.

V usage is TRBV20-1 and J usage is TRBJ2-7; 9 bases fit TRBD2. This CDR3 comprises 15 residues. Trimming at V came to 0 bases and at J to 1 base, leaving 4 bases not matched to a gene. Germline loops: CDR1 DFQATT, CDR2 SNEGSKA (reference sequence). CDR3 amino acids: CSARDALAGSYEQYF. The CDR3 bases are TGCAGTGCTAGAGATGCCCTAGCGGGGTCCTACGAGCAGTACTTC.

The CDR3 spells CASSHASSGLANNEQYF. In DNA form, the CDR3 reads TGCGCCAGCAGCCACGCATCTTCGGGACTAGCGAACAATGAGCAGTACTTC. This rearrangement joins TRBV4-1 to TRBJ2-1; the match to TRBD2 covers 10 bases. With the DNA end fitting TRBJ2-7 better, the J assignment may be wrong. The CDR3 spans 17 residues. Per the germline V gene, CDR1 is MGHRA and CDR2 is YSYEKL.

The table lists this clonotype with a few counts. This clone may be a read error of a much larger clone one base away. The chain combines TRBV13 with TRBJ1-1, with D unresolved. From germline, CDR1 is PRHDT and CDR2 FYEKMQ (reference sequence). Trimming removed 1 base at V and 2 bases at J, with 11 bases between. The CDR3 totals 15 residues. Written as DNA, the CDR3 is TGTGCCAGCAGCTTAGTACTCGGACCCAACACTGAAGCTTTCTTT. It specifies CASSLVLGPNTEAFF. Looking up the rest from reference TRBV13 and TRBJ1-1 gives the full variable domain: AAGVIQSPRHLIKEKRETATLKCYPIPRHDTVYWYQQGPGQDPQFLISFYEKMQSDKGSIPDRFSAQQFSDYHSELNMSSLELGDSALYFCASSLVLGPNTEAFFGQGTRLTVV.

This sequence joins TRBV5-1 and TRBJ2-1, with 7 bases matching TRBD1. Germline V gene sequence: CDR1 SGHRS, CDR2 YFSETQ. J lost 7 bases, V lost 3 bases, and 7 bases had no gene match. The CDR3 has 14 amino acids. CDR3 sequence: CASSWGQRGNEQFF. Written as DNA, the CDR3 is TGCGCCAGCAGCTGGGGACAGAGGGGGAATGAGCAGTTCTTC.

The V gene is TRBV29-1, the J gene TRBJ2-3; maybe TRBD1 (5 bases). The CDR3 extends over 13 amino acids. V lost 8 bases and J lost 4, with 16 bases in between. Germline V gene data show CDR1 as SQVTM and CDR2 as ANQGSEA. CDR3 in amino acids: CSSVGPGPDTQYF. In nucleotides, the CDR3 is TGCAGCTCCGTCGGCCCAGGGCCAGATACGCAGTATTTT.

In its sample, this clonotype was seen a few times. The J gene is TRBJ1-1, the V gene TRBV15, with unresolved D. Trimming pared 0 bases from V and 1 base from J, leaving 9 bases between. CDR3 length: 15 amino acids. CDR1 and CDR2 from the germline V gene are LNHNV and YYDKDF (reference sequence). CDR3 sequence: CATSRDIGKNTEAFF. CDR3 DNA sequence: TGTGCCACCAGCAGAGATATAGGGAAGAACACTGAAGCTTTCTTT.

V usage is TRBV5-1 and J usage is TRBJ1-3; D unclear. With 4 bases removed from V and 2 bases from J, the gap between germline ends came to 10 bases. The CDR3 contains 14 residues. The germline V gene encodes CDR1 SGHRS and CDR2 YFSETQ. The CDR3: CASSQPGTGNTIYF. CDR3 bases: TGCGCCAGCAGCCAACCGGGTACTGGAAACACCATATATTTT. The entire variable domain, with the rest obtained from reference TRBV5-1 and TRBJ1-3, is as follows: KAGVTQTPRYLIKTRGQQVTLSCSPISGHRSVSWYQQTPGQGLQFLFEYFSETQRNKGNFPGRFSGRQFSNSRSEMNVSTLELGDSALYLCASSQPGTGNTIYFGEGSWLTVV.

The J gene is TRBJ2-4, the V gene TRBV20-1, with 7 bases that match TRBD1. V gave up 0 bases and J gave up 7 bases; unmatched junction bases: 12. CDR1 is DFQATT, CDR2 SNEGSKA, per germline (reference sequence). The CDR3 runs 16 residues. CDR3 DNA sequence: TGCAGTGCTAGAGATCGGTGGCAGGGGGTAGGGAACATTCAGTACTTC. It translates to CSARDRWQGVGNIQYF.

The chain links TRBV14 to TRBJ2-7; D may be TRBD1 (6 bases). The CDR3 has 15 amino acids. The V end was cut by 2 bases, the J end by 2 bases, with 13 bases between. Germline CDR1 SGHDN, CDR2 FVKESK. CDR3 loop: CASSQTRDTTYEQYF. The CDR3 nucleotides read TGTGCCAGCAGCCAAACGAGGGACACGACCTACGAGCAGTACTTC.

V usage is TRBV5-1 and J usage is TRBJ2-6, with D perhaps matching TRBD1 or TRBD2 (5 bases each). Germline CDR1 SGHRS, CDR2 YFSETQ. The CDR3 has 16 amino acids. Trimming cost V 4 bases and J 4 bases, with 15 bases left between them. The CDR3 coding sequence is TGCGCCAGCAGCCCGGGGCAAGCGAGGGGGGCCAACGTCCTGACTTTC. The encoded protein is CASSPGQARGANVLTF.

The table lists this clonotype with a few counts. The rearrangement joins TRBV6-5 to TRBJ2-1, with 13 bases lining up with TRBD2. Trimming at V came to 8 bases and at J to 4 bases, leaving 5 bases not matched to a gene. Germline V gene sequence: CDR1 MNHEY, CDR2 SVGAGI. This CDR3 region has 15 residues. CDR3 nucleotide sequence: TGTGCCAGCTGTCGGACTAGCGGGGGATACAATGAGCAGTTCTTC. This codes for CASCRTSGGYNEQFF.

V gene TRBV20-1 combines with J gene TRBJ2-1; no clear D. The CDR3 extends over 17 amino acids. CDR1 and CDR2 from the germline V gene are DFQATT and SNEGSKA (reference sequence). The V gene lost 0 bases and the J gene lost 9 bases, with 24 bases spanning the gap. The CDR3 region has the DNA TGCAGTGCTAGAGATCTAGGCCGCCGAGGCCCAAACACTGAGCAGTTCTTC. Translation gives CSARDLGRRGPNTEQFF.

The chain has TRBV5-1 and TRBJ2-6, with D tentatively TRBD1 (5 bases). The CDR3 extends over 16 amino acids. CDR1 SGHRS and CDR2 YFSETQ come from the germline V gene. V dropped 3 bases and J dropped 0 bases, with 10 bases sitting between them. CDR3 protein: CASSWPQGSGANVLTF. The CDR3, as DNA: TGCGCCAGCAGCTGGCCCCAGGGCTCTGGGGCCAACGTCCTGACTTTC. Full variable domain (remainder filled in from reference TRBV5-1 and TRBJ2-6): KAGVTQTPRYLIKTRGQQVTLSCSPISGHRSVSWYQQTPGQGLQFLFEYFSETQRNKGNFPGRFSGRQFSNSRSEMNVSTLELGDSALYLCASSWPQGSGANVLTFGAGSRLTVL.

The CDR3 nucleotides read TGTGCCAGCAGTTTCGGTCTTCGGGGTGGCAATGAGCAGTTCTTC. Protein product: CASSFGLRGGNEQFF. The V call is TRBV28, the J call TRBJ2-1; tentative D call: TRBD2 (5 bases). CDR3 length: 15 amino acids. Looked up from germline, CDR1 is MDHEN and CDR2 is SYDVKM. V shed 3 bases and J shed 6 bases, with 15 bases lying between them.

About this clonotype itself: A read error is likely, as this CDR3 ends without the conserved phenylalanine or tryptophan. The rearrangement links TRBV29-1 to TRBJ2-3; the D call may be TRBD1 or TRBD2 (5 bases each). This CDR3 has 12 residues. CDR1 SQVTM and CDR2 ANQGSEA come from the germline V gene. V lost 5 bases and J 8 bases, leaving 14 bases between the germline ends. The CDR3 DNA follows: TGCAGCGTTCGAGAGGGAGACAGTACGCAGTATGTT. Protein: CSVREGDSTQYV.

This clonotype was found a few times. The chain joins TRBV2 to TRBJ2-7; 8 bases are shared with TRBD1. The tail of the sequence fits TRBJ2-5 better, so the J call may be wrong. From germline, CDR1 is SNHLY and CDR2 FYNNEI. The CDR3 is 15 amino acids. The CDR3 DNA reads TGTGCCAGCTACGGGACAGGTCCGCGCGAGGAGACCCAGTACTTC. It codes for CASYGTGPREETQYF.

The CDR3 DNA follows: TGCAGTGCTAGAGATGCCCGTAGACAGGGGGCAGAGACCCAGTACTTC. It encodes CSARDARRQGAETQYF. The chain carries TRBV20-1 and TRBJ2-5; 10 bases are shared with TRBD1. With V trimmed by 0 bases and J by 4 bases, 8 bases remained unmatched. CDR1 and CDR2 (germline): DFQATT, SNEGSKA (reference sequence). The CDR3 runs to 16 residues.

This clonotype showed up just a few times. V usage is TRBV7-2 and J usage is TRBJ1-3; 8 nucleotides align to TRBD1. The CDR3 is made up of 15 amino acids. Unmatched junction bases numbered 3, after V lost 5 bases and J lost 0 bases. Germline values: CDR1 SGHTA, CDR2 FQGNSA. CDR3 nucleotides: TGTGCCAGCAGCCCCGGGACAGGCTCTGGAAACACCATATATTTT. Its protein product is CASSPGTGSGNTIYF. Full variable domain (outside the CDR3, taken from reference TRBV7-2 and TRBJ1-3): GAGVSQSPSNKVTEKGKDVELRCDPISGHTALYWYRQSLGQGLEFLIYFQGNSAPDKSGLPSDRFSAERTGGSVSTLTIQRTQQEDSAVYLCASSPGTGSGNTIYFGEGSWLTVV.

Points on this clonotype: The junction departs from germline at one end; a sequencing error may be responsible. The J gene is TRBJ1-2, the V gene TRBV7-2, with a weak D call TRBD1 (5 bases). Germline V gene data show CDR1 as SGHTA and CDR2 as FQGNSA. This CDR3 comprises 14 residues. The CDR3 spells CVSSLAGFGYGYTF. CDR3 sequence (DNA): TGTGTCAGCAGCTTAGCAGGGTTTGGCTATGGCTACACCTTC.

The sample holds a few counts of this clonotype. This rearrangement joins TRBV5-1 to TRBJ2-5, with TRBD2 matching 11 bases. V was pared by 4 bases and J by 5 bases, with 7 bases of the junction left unmatched. The germline V gene encodes CDR1 SGHRS and CDR2 YFSETQ. This CDR3 region has 15 residues. The CDR3 is CASSESRTSGETQYF. Written as DNA, the CDR3 is TGCGCCAGCAGCGAATCCCGGACTAGCGGGGAGACCCAGTACTTC.

This sequence joins TRBV20-1 and TRBJ1-2, with D unresolved. Germline CDR1 and CDR2: DFQATT and SNEGSKA (reference sequence). The CDR3 runs 13 residues. V was shortened by 1 base and J by 2 bases, with 8 bases between the two germline ends. The CDR3 bases are TGCAGTGCTAGAGCCGGGTCAAACTATGGCTACACCTTC. It translates to CSARAGSNYGYTF.

This clonotype appeared a few times. The chain joins TRBV9 to TRBJ2-7; D unresolved. The DNA end lines up better with TRBJ2-5; the J call may be wrong. The CDR3 consists of 14 residues. From germline, CDR1 is SGDLS and CDR2 YYNGEE. CDR3 sequence reads: CASSVGYFGETQYF. The CDR3 DNA follows: TGTGCCAGCAGCGTAGGATACTTTGGGGAGACCCAGTACTTC.

This sequence joins TRBV27 and TRBJ1-2; D not resolved. V dropped 6 bases and J dropped 3 bases, with 11 bases sitting between them. The CDR3 has 13 amino acids. Germline CDR1 is MNHEY and CDR2 is SMNVEV (reference sequence). The CDR3 loop is CASRPTGYYGYTF. CDR3 DNA sequence: TGTGCCAGCAGACCCACGGGGTACTATGGCTACACCTTC.

V is TRBV5-1 and J is TRBJ2-5; 11 nucleotides match TRBD1. Looked up from germline, CDR1 is SGHRS and CDR2 is YFSETQ. The CDR3 has 15 residues. CDR3 residues: CAAGRGQGARETQYF. The CDR3 DNA reads as TGCGCAGCTGGCAGAGGACAGGGGGCAAGGGAGACCCAGTACTTC.

This sequence joins TRBV18 and TRBJ2-5, with TRBD1 identical over 8 bases. With the DNA end fitting TRBJ2-7 better, the J assignment may be wrong. Germline lookup yields CDR1 KGHSH and CDR2 LQKENI. The CDR3 is 16 amino acids. The CDR3 DNA reads TGTGCCAGCCCCCCAGGGGGACAGGAGAGCTCCTACGAGCAGTACTTC. It codes for CASPPGGQESSYEQYF.